A selection of T cell receptor beta chains follows, all from one sample in a study of STAT5B mutations in CD4+ large granular lymphocyte leukemia. Only in-frame clones appear in the TCRdb table, and some are missing; sequencing was by immunoSEQ multiplex PCR. The profile shows 25,000 to 35,000 clones, about 81% of them singletons. Sequencing was carried out using CD4+ T cells from blood buffy coats. Receptors were obtained from a human donor in good health. Each CDR3 is given with its conserved first and last residue. The order of the fields is D gene, V gene, CDR3 protein. The D gene is left open where the match is weak.

-,TRBV28,CASFIGSGFNYGYTF
-,TRBV6-5,CASRRDSSQADQYF
-,TRBV10-3,CAITAGLDTGELFF
-,TRBV9,CASSGIRTGELFF
-,TRBV4-3,CASSQDPPPVGSPLHF
TRBD1,TRBV19,CASSITGTGGNIQYF
TRBD1,TRBV6-4,CASRATGGTARRTEAFF
-,TRBV7-9,CASSLRGGEDEQYF
-,TRBV6-1,CASSPGFQPQHF
-,TRBV11-3,CASSLAAQETQYF
TRBD1,TRBV30,CAWARGRGLEQYF
-,TRBV19,CASSIDPPPFFNEQFF
-,TRBV7-9,CASSWGYTGELFF
-,TRBV7-9,CASSVTRGNEKLFF
-,TRBV7-2,CASSSASRFSYEQYF
-,TRBV11-2,CASSQALNQPQHF
-,TRBV7-6,CASSLGPAVEAFF
TRBD1,TRBV9,CASSVGGGRQETQYF
TRBD1,TRBV18,CASSPRQGYEQYF
-,TRBV19,CASTTTITAKVYGYTF
-,TRBV2,CASSPGGVGNQPQHF
-,TRBV19,CASSRSGRSVMDYGYTF
-,TRBV5-1,CASSFDSALNTEAFF
TRBD1,TRBV18,CASSPRQGAHNEQFF
TRBD1,TRBV4-1,CASSQDEQGVYQPQHF
-,TRBV6-4,CASSVQGSDTGELFF
-,TRBV7-8,CASSFPRRDEQYF
-,TRBV7-9,CASSLRQVDEQFF
-,TRBV7-6,CASSHKGGTLHF
TRBD1,TRBV6-6,CASSRTGQQPQHF
TRBD1,TRBV11-3,CASSLGQGATGELFF
-,TRBV9,CASSVAPSVGTQYF
-,TRBV11-2,CASSRDGQLMNTEAFF
TRBD2,TRBV5-1,CASSLERGVYNEQFF
TRBD1,TRBV28,CASSSGQGADNSPLHF
-,TRBV7-2,CASSFGRDPNYGYTF
TRBD2,TRBV11-2,CASSLDPAGGSYNEQFF
TRBD1,TRBV19,CASSTRTGPNEKLFF
-,TRBV29-1,CSVGIVEQYF
-,TRBV7-3,CASSKPGLPYNEQFF
TRBD1,TRBV29-1,CSVERGTGGAGYTF
-,TRBV18,CASSTLGISGNTIYF
-,TRBV6-1,CASNFGTNTEAFF
-,TRBV4-2,CASSQDRQGNYGYTF
TRBD2,TRBV7-8,CASSASGGLHEQFF
-,TRBV30,CAWSGEDWTYEQYF
TRBD2,TRBV11-3,CASSRGGAYYNEQFF
TRBD1,TRBV4-2,CASSQADRGGQPQHF
-,TRBV18,CASSPQDSPATGELFF
TRBD2,TRBV18,CASSPPGLAGTEQFF
TRBD2,TRBV7-3,CASTRKLIASGGRETQYF
-,TRBV5-5,CASSLAGRRNTEAFF
-,TRBV19,CASSMVGQETQYF
TRBD2,TRBV7-8,CASGPARIAGGLYEQYF
TRBD1,TRBV28,CASIKKGQGLYQPQHF
-,TRBV18,CASSLSGADPEQYF
-,TRBV28,CASIPGGIAYNSPLHF